This TCR beta chain was identified during a study of cytomegalovirus exposure and HLA in healthy donors. Study-wide background: In terms of ancestry, the Caucasian-associated cluster contained roughly 81% of the 350 to 450 genotyped donors. Findings and limits, study-wide: Reports state that TCR beta sequences accurately predicted most subjects' HLA-A and HLA-B alleles.

Nominally healthy donors were sampled, though unrecorded immune exposures were likely. Use of 60 Vbeta and 13 Jbeta primers characterized the PCR. Clones were sequenced by immunoSEQ multiplex PCR, and TCRdb holds only the in-frame ones, with some missing. Found here are 110,000 to 150,000 clones, 80% of them singletons; the top ten hold approximately 4.1%. The CDR3 is made up of 15 amino acids. CDR1 and CDR2 (germline): SGHRS, YFSETQ. V lost 6 bases and J lost 4, with 19 bases in between. Comment on this clone: Its antigen remains unidentified.

The chain joins TRBV5-1 to TRBJ2-5; D call uncertain. Sequenced material: PBMCs. The sequence was collected from a man aged 40-55 years in good health and CMV-seronegative. As DNA, the CDR3 is TGCGCCAGCACCAATATCGGGTCACGCGGAGAGACCCAGTACTTC. This encodes CASTNIGSRGETQYF. Variable domain in full (rest from reference TRBV5-1 and TRBJ2-5): KAGVTQTPRYLIKTRGQQVTLSCSPISGHRSVSWYQQTPGQGLQFLFEYFSETQRNKGNFPGRFSGRQFSNSRSEMNVSTLELGDSALYLCASTNIGSRGETQYFGPGTRLLVL.